This paragraph reports one TCR beta chain. This entry comes from a study of blood T cell repertoires in COVID-19. The data were produced by immunoSEQ multiplex PCR, yet TCRdb's version contains in-frame clones alone and is incomplete. The data hold 150,000 or so clones, with roughly four fifths observed a single time. The germline V and J ends were trimmed by 4 bases and 1 base, with 13 bases remaining between them. In germline, CDR1 is LNHDA, CDR2 SQIVND (reference sequence). The CDR3 loop spans 15 amino acids. Input material: peripheral blood. The chain couples TRBV19 to TRBJ1-1; D might be TRBD1 (6 bases). The clonotype originates from a woman aged 50 to 65 with active or convalescent COVID-19. Here the CDR3 DNA reads TGTGCCAGTAGTAGAGGACAGACCGAGAACACTGAAGCTTTCTTT. Its protein is CASSRGQTENTEAFF.